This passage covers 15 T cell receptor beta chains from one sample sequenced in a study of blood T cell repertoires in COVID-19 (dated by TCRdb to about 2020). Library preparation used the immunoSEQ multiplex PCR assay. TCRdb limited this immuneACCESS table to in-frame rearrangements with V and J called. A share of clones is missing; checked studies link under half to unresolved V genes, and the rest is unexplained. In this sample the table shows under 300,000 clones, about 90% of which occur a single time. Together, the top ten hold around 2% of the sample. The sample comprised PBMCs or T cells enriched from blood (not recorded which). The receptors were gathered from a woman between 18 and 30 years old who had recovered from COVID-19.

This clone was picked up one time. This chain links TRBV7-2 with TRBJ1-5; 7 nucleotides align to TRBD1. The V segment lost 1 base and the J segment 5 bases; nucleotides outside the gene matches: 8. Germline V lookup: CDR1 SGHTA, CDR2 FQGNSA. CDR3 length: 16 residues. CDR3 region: CASSLVPQGGDQPQHF. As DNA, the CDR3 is TGTGCCAGCAGCTTAGTCCCGCAGGGGGGAGATCAGCCCCAGCATTTT.

As DNA, the CDR3 is TGTGCTAGTGCCCTTGGTACCCCGGGGGGCTATGGCTACACCTTC. Protein product: CASALGTPGGYGYTF. V and J are TRBV12-5 and TRBJ1-2; perhaps TRBD1 as D (5 bases). V dropped 7 bases and J dropped 4 bases, with 19 bases sitting between them. In germline, CDR1 is LGHNT, CDR2 FRNRAP. There are 15 residues in the CDR3.

Written as DNA, the CDR3 is TGTGCCAGCTCCGAAACGGGGGGTACTTCACCCCTCCACTTT. This encodes CASSETGGTSPLHF. J is TRBJ1-6 and V is TRBV18, with D maybe TRBD1 (5 bases). The V gene lost 6 bases and the J gene lost 9 bases, with 15 bases spanning the gap. CDR1 and CDR2 (germline): KGHSH, LQKENI. The CDR3 sequence is 14 residues long.

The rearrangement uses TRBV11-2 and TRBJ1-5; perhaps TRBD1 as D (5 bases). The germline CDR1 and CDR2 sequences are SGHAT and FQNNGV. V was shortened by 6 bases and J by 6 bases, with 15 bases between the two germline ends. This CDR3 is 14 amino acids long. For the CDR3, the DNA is TGTGCCAGCAGTCCCACTTCAAGGGGTCAGCCCCAGCATTTT. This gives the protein CASSPTSRGQPQHF.

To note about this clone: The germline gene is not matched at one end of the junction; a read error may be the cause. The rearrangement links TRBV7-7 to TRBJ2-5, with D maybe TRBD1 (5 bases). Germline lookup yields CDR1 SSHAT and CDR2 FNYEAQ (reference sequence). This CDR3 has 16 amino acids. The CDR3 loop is CASSLVVGAHQETQYF. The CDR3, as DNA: TGTGCTAGCAGCTTAGTTGTAGGGGCGCACCAAGAGACCCAGTACTTC.

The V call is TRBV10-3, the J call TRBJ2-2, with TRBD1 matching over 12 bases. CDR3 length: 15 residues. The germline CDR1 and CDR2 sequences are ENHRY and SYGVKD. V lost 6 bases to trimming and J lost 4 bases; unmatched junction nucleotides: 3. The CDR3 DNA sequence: TGTGCCATCAGCCGGGGACAGGGGGCCACCGGGGAGCTGTTTTTT. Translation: CAISRGQGATGELFF.

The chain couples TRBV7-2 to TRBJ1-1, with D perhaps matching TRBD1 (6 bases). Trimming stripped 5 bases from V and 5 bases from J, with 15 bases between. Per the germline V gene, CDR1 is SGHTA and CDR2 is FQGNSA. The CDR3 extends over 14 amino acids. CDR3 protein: CASSQQGWLTEAFF. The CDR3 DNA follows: TGTGCCAGCAGCCAACAGGGCTGGCTAACTGAAGCTTTCTTT.

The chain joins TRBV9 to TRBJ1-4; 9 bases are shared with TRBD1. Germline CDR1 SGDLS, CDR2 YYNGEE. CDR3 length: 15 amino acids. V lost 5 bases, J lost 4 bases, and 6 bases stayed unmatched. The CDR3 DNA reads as TGTGCCAGCAGTGACCAGGACAGGGGTAATGAAAAACTGTTTTTT. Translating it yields CASSDQDRGNEKLFF.

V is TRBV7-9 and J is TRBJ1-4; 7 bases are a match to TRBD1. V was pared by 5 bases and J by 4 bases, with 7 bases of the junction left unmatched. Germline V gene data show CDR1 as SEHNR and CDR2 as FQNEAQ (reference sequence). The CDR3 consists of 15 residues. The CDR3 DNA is TGTGCCAGCAGCCAAGACAGGGTTTTTAATGAAAAACTGTTTTTT. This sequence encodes CASSQDRVFNEKLFF. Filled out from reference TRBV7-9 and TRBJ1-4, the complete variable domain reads DTGVSQNPRHKITKRGQNVTFRCDPISEHNRLYWYRQTLGQGPEFLTYFQNEAQLEKSRLLSDRFSAERPKGSFSTLEIQRTEQGDSAMYLCASSQDRVFNEKLFFGSGTQLSVL.

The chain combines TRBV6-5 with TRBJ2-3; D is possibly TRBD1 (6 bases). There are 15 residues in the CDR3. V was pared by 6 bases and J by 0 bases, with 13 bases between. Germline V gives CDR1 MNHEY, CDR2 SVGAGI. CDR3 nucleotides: TGTGCCAGCAGCCAACAGGGAACTAGCACAGATACGCAGTATTTT. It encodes CASSQQGTSTDTQYF.

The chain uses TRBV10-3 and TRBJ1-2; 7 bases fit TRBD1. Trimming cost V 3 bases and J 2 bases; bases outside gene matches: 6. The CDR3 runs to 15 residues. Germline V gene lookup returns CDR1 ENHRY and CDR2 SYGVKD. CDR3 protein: CAISEPTGANYGYTF. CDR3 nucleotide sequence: TGTGCCATCAGTGAACCAACAGGGGCCAACTATGGCTACACCTTC.

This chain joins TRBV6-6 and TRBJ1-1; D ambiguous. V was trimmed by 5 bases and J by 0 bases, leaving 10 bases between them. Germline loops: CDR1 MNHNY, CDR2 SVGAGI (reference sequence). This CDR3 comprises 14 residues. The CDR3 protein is CASSTTLVNTEAFF. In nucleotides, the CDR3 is TGTGCCAGCAGTACTACACTGGTGAACACTGAAGCTTTCTTT.

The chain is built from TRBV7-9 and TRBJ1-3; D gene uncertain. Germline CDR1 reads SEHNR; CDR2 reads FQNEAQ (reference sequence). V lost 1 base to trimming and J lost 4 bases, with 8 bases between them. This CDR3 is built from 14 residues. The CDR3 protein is CASSLDREGNTIYF. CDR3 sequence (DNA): TGTGCCAGCAGCTTAGACCGCGAGGGAAACACCATATATTTT.

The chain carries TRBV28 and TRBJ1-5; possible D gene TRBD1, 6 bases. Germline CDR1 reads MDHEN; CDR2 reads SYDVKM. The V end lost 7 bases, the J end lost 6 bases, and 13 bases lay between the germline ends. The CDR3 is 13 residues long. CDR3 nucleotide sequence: TGTGCCAGCATCGCGGGGGGCAGTCAGCCCCAGCATTTT. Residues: CASIAGGSQPQHF. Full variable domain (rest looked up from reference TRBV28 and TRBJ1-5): DVKVTQSSRYLVKRTGEKVFLECVQDMDHENMFWYRQDPGLGLRLIYFSYDVKMKEKGDIPEGYSVSREKKERFSLILESASTNQTSMYLCASIAGGSQPQHFGDGTRLSIL.

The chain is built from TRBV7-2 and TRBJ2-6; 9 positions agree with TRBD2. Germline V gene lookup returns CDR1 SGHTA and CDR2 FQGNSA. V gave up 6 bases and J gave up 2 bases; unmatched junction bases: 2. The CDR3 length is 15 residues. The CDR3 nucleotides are TGTGCCAGCAGTCCTAGCGGGGCTGGGGCCAACGTCCTGACTTTC. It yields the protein CASSPSGAGANVLTF.